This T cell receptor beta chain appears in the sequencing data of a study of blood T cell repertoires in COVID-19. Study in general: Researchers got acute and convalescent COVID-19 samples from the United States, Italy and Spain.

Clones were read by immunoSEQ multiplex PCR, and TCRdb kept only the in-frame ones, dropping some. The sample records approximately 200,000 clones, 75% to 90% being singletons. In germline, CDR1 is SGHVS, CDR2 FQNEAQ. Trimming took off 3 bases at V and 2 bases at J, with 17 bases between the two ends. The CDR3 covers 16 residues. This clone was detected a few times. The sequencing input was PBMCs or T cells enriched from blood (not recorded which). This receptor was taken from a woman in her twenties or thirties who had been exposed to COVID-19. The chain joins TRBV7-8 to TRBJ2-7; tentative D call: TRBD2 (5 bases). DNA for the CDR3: TGTGCCAGCAGCTTTAAAGTCAGGACTGATACCTACGAGCAGTACTTC. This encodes CASSFKVRTDTYEQYF.